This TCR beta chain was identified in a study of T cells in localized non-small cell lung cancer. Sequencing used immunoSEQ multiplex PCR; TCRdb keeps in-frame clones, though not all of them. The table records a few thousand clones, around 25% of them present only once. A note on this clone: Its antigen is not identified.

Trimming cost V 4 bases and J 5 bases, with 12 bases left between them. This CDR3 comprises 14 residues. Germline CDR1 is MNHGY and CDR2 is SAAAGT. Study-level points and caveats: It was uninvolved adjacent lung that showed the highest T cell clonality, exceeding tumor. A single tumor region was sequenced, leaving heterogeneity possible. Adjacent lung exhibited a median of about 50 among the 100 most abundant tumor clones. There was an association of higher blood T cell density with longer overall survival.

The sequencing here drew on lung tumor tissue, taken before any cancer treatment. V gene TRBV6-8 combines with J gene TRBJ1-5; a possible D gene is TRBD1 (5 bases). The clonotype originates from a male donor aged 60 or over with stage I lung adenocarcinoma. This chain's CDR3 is CASSFRGLDQPQHF. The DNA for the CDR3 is TGTGCCAGCAGTTTTCGGGGCCTGGATCAGCCCCAGCATTTT.